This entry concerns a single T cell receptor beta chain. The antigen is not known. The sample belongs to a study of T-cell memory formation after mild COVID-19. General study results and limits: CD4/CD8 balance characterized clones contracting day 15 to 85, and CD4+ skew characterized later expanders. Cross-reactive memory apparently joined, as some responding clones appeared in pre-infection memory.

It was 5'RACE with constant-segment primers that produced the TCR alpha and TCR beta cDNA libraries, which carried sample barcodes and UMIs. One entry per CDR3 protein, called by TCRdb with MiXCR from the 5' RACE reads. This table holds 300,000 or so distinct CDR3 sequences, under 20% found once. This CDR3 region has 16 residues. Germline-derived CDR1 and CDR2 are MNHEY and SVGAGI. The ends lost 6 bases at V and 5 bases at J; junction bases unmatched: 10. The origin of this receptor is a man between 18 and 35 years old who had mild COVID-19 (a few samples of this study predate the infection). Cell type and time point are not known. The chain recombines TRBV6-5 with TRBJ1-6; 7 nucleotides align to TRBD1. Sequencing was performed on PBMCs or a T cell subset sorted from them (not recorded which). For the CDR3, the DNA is TGTGCCAGCAGCCCTCGTTGGCAGGGGGATAATTCACCCCTCCACTTT. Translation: CASSPRWQGDNSPLHF.